Listed below are T cell receptor beta chains from one sample, sequenced in a study of T cells in Graves' hyperthyroidism and ophthalmopathy. Using its own MiXCR run on the multiplex PCR reads, TCRdb lists one record per CDR3 protein. This sample has 500,000 to 650,000 distinct CDR3 sequences, with around 15% found just once. The specimen was blood. Source of these receptors: a woman aged 40 to 49 with Graves' hyperthyroidism. CDR3s include the opening cysteine and the closing phenylalanine or tryptophan. A D gene is named only where the DNA matches it firmly. The listing skips clone size in some rows; elsewhere it reads once, few, many or a size class.

J gene,D gene,clone size,V gene,CDR3 DNA,CDR3 protein
TRBJ2-5,-,-,TRBV7-9,TGTGCCAGCAGCTTGAACCTGGGGGAATGGGAGACCCAGTACTTC,CASSLNLGEWETQYF
TRBJ2-5,TRBD1,many,TRBV28,TGTGCCAGCAGATCACGGGACAGGGGGCGCGAGGAGACCCAGTACTTC,CASRSRDRGREETQYF
TRBJ2-5,TRBD2,many,TRBV2,TGTGCCAGCAGAGGCGGGAGTGAGACCCAGTACTTC,CASRGGSETQYF
TRBJ2-1,TRBD1,-,TRBV29-1,TGCAGCGTTGTCCGAGGAGACAGGGTCTACAATGAGCAGTTCTTC,CSVVRGDRVYNEQFF
TRBJ1-1,-,many,TRBV5-1,TGCGCCAGCAGCTTAATTATTGACACTGAAGCTTTCTTT,CASSLIIDTEAFF
TRBJ1-5,TRBD1,-,TRBV7-2,TGTGCCAGCAGCGAGGACAGGGTAGACTTCCAGCCCCAGCATTTT,CASSEDRVDFQPQHF
TRBJ2-3,TRBD2,many,TRBV5-1,TGCGCCAGCAGCTTGGCCGGTTCAGGAGCGGGATCTGATACGCAGTATTTT,CASSLAGSGAGSDTQYF
TRBJ1-4,-,many,TRBV30,TGTGCCTGGAGGCTACAACGTAATGAAAAACTGTTTTTT,CAWRLQRNEKLFF
TRBJ2-1,TRBD2,few,TRBV20-1,TGCAGTGCAAAGCGACTAGCGGGAGAACGGGAAAATGAGCAGTTCTTC,CSAKRLAGERENEQFF
TRBJ1-2,-,many,TRBV2,TGTGCCAGCAGTGTAGAAGGACCCTATGGCTACACCTTC,CASSVEGPYGYTF
TRBJ1-1,-,few,TRBV7-3,TGTGCCAGCAGCTTCGGGTCTCAGGCTGAAGCTTTCTTT,CASSFGSQAEAFF
TRBJ1-3,-,-,TRBV2,TGTGCCAGCTGCCCGTTCTCTGGAAACACCATATATTTT,CASCPFSGNTIYF
TRBJ1-4,TRBD1,many,TRBV27,TGTGCCAGCAGCACAGGGGGACGGGAAAAACTGTTTTTT,CASSTGGREKLFF
TRBJ1-1,-,many,TRBV30,TGTGCCTGGAGTTTAGGAAACAGGTACACTGAAGCTTTCTTT,CAWSLGNRYTEAFF
TRBJ2-2,-,few,TRBV5-1,TGCGCCAGCAGCCCGGCGAATGGGGGGCCGAGCGGGGAGCTGTTTTTT,CASSPANGGPSGELFF
TRBJ2-1,-,many,TRBV7-9,TGTGCCAGCAGCCCTCCGGGGGGCGCATCCTACAATGAGCAGTTCTTC,CASSPPGGASYNEQFF
TRBJ1-2,-,few,TRBV15,TGTGCCACCAGCAGAGATCGGACGGGCTATGGCTACACCTTC,CATSRDRTGYGYTF
TRBJ2-2,TRBD2,many,TRBV12-3/TRBV12-4,TGTGCCAGCAGTCCGCGGGAGGGCCTAACCGGGGAGCTGTTTTTT,CASSPREGLTGELFF
TRBJ2-5,TRBD1,few,TRBV18,TGTGCCAGCTCTGTGACAGGGGGCGACGAGACCCAGTACTTC,CASSVTGGDETQYF
TRBJ2-3,-,few,TRBV3-1,TGTGCCAGCAGCCAAGAAAGTGAAATACGCACAGATACGCAGTATTTT,CASSQESEIRTDTQYF
TRBJ2-4,-,-,TRBV24-1,TGTGCCACCAGTGATTACAGGGGAGGCAAAAACATTCAGTACTTC,CATSDYRGGKNIQYF
TRBJ1-1,TRBD1,few,TRBV19,TGTGCCAGCAAAGGACAGGGGGATATTGAAGCTTTCTTT,CASKGQGDIEAFF
TRBJ1-1,-,many,TRBV29-1,TGCAGCGTTGAACACGGGGTAAGGGACACTGAAGCTTTCTTT,CSVEHGVRDTEAFF
TRBJ2-1,TRBD2,many,TRBV12-3/TRBV12-4,TGTGCCAGCAGTCGACTAGCGGGTCCCAATGAGCAGTTCTTC,CASSRLAGPNEQFF
TRBJ1-3,-,few,TRBV28,TGTGCCAGCAGTCCCGGGGCCCAGAGGGACACCATATATTTT,CASSPGAQRDTIYF
TRBJ2-5,TRBD2,many,TRBV6-1,TGTGCCAGCAGTGAAGTGACTAGCGGGAAAGAGACCCAGTACTTC,CASSEVTSGKETQYF
TRBJ1-1,-,few,TRBV12-3/TRBV12-4,TGTGCCAGCAGTCAAGACAGTCTGCGGGCTTTCTTT,CASSQDSLRAFF
TRBJ1-1,-,-,TRBV6-5,TGTGCCAGCAGTTACTACCTCGACAGGAACACTGAAGCTTTCTTT,CASSYYLDRNTEAFF
TRBJ2-1,TRBD2,many,TRBV20-1,TGCAGTGCTCCGGGGACTAGCGGCATATTACACAATGAGCAGTTCTTC,CSAPGTSGILHNEQFF
TRBJ2-7,TRBD2,many,TRBV6-1,TGTGCCAGCAGTACCCTAGCGGGAGAATTGTACGAGCAGTACTTC,CASSTLAGELYEQYF
TRBJ2-1,TRBD2,few,TRBV20-1,TGTAGCGGGGGAGATTACAATGAGCAGTTCTTC,CSGGDYNEQFF
TRBJ1-1,TRBD1,many,TRBV28,TGTGCCAGCAGTTCGACAGGGGGCCAAGCTTTCTTT,CASSSTGGQAFF
TRBJ2-3,TRBD2,once,TRBV27,TGTGCCAGCAGTTTACCCCCGGGACTAGCGGGCGCAGATACGCAGTATTTT,CASSLPPGLAGADTQYF
TRBJ2-1,-,many,TRBV2,TGTGCCAGCAGTGGAAGGACAGACAATGAGCAGTTCTTC,CASSGRTDNEQFF
TRBJ2-1,-,-,TRBV9,TGTGCCAGCAGCGTAGATAAGACTAGCTCCTACAATGAGCAGTTCTTC,CASSVDKTSSYNEQFF
TRBJ2-1,-,few,TRBV19,TGTGCCAGTAGTATAGGGCTGGGGAATGAGCAGTTCTTC,CASSIGLGNEQFF
TRBJ2-7,-,many,TRBV5-1,TGCGCCAGCAGCTTGGGCTCAAATCCGGGGGAGCAGTACTTC,CASSLGSNPGEQYF
TRBJ2-3,TRBD1,many,TRBV5-1,TGTGCCAGCAGCCTAGGGACAGACACAGATACGCAGTATTTT,CASSLGTDTDTQYF
TRBJ2-5,-,many,TRBV7-2,TGTGCCAGCAGCTTAGGAGGCGGGGGCGGAGAGACCCAGTACTTC,CASSLGGGGGETQYF
TRBJ2-1,TRBD1,many,TRBV9,TGTGCCAGCAGCGACTTCAGGACAGGGCACGATGAGCAGTTCTTC,CASSDFRTGHDEQFF
TRBJ2-7,-,-,TRBV14,TGTGTCAGCAGCCATGGGGGACGCGTAGAGCAGTACTTC,CVSSHGGRVEQYF
TRBJ2-1,TRBD2,many,TRBV20-1,TGCAGTGCCCCGGGACTAGTAGGCAATGAGCAGTTCTTC,CSAPGLVGNEQFF
TRBJ1-1,-,-,TRBV6-1,TGTGCCAGCAGTTCTGACTTTTTGATGAACACTGAAGCTTTCTTT,CASSSDFLMNTEAFF
TRBJ2-7,-,many,TRBV6-7,TGTGCCAGCAGTTACCGCCCGACTAGAAGGCCGACCTACGAGCAGTACTTC,CASSYRPTRRPTYEQYF
TRBJ2-7,TRBD1,many,TRBV6-1,TGTGCCAGCAGAAACGGGGACAGGGGGTCCTACGAGCAGTACTTC,CASRNGDRGSYEQYF
TRBJ2-3,-,few,TRBV20-1,TGCAGTGCCTACCCTGGACTGAGCACAGATACGCAGTATTTT,CSAYPGLSTDTQYF
TRBJ1-1,-,many,TRBV5-1,TGCGCCAGCAGCTCCATCGTAGGGGACACTGAAGCTTTCTTT,CASSSIVGDTEAFF
TRBJ2-7,-,many,TRBV6-6,TGTGCCAGCAGTTACTCGAACGAGCAGTACTTC,CASSYSNEQYF
TRBJ2-2,TRBD2,many,TRBV5-1,TGCGCCAGCAGCGCGGGACTACTTGTCACCGGGGAGCTGTTTTTT,CASSAGLLVTGELFF
TRBJ1-2,TRBD1,-,TRBV27,TGTGCCAGCAGAAGTTCAGGGGGCGCCTCCTATGGCTACACCTTC,CASRSSGGASYGYTF
TRBJ2-6,-,many,TRBV5-1,TGCGCCAGCAGCTTGGAAGCTGGATCTGGGGCCAACGTCCTGACTTTC,CASSLEAGSGANVLTF
TRBJ2-4,-,many,TRBV5-1,TGCGCCAGCAGCCATGAGGCGCAGGGCTCCTTAGCCAAAAACATTCAGTACTTC,CASSHEAQGSLAKNIQYF
TRBJ1-5,-,many,TRBV12-3/TRBV12-4,TGTGCCAGCAGTTCGACAGCTGTCCATAGCAATCAGCCCCAGCATTTT,CASSSTAVHSNQPQHF
TRBJ2-3,-,-,TRBV19,TGTGCCAGTAGTACACTAGTGACAGATACGCAGTATTTT,CASSTLVTDTQYF
TRBJ2-3,TRBD1,many,TRBV28,TGTGCCAGCAGTGGGTGGGACAGGAGCACAGATACGCAGTATTTT,CASSGWDRSTDTQYF